The 24 T cell receptor beta chains given below trace back to one sample, sequenced in a study of vaccination and CD4 T cells after COVID-19. These receptors are not linked to any known antigen. Noted treatment: roughly 11-day PBMC culture with coronavirus spike peptide pools or control peptides (ViraFEST assay). Cultured CD4+ T-cell DNA underwent Oncomine TCR Beta short-read sequencing. TCRdb used MiXCR to reprocess the PCR reads, holding one entry per CDR3 protein. Here the sample spans 20,000 to 25,000 distinct CDR3 sequences, 60% being singletons. Sequences were derived from CD4+ T cells from blood, cultured in vitro, sampled after SARS-CoV-2 vaccination. These receptors came from a human donor who received a COVID-19 vaccine.

Within the sample, this clonotype is medium-sized. The chain employs TRBV10-3 and TRBJ2-7; 8 bases line up with TRBD1. V shed 4 bases, J shed 2 bases, and the junction held 7 bases outside the gene matches. The germline gives CDR1 ENHRY, CDR2 SYGVKD. The CDR3 covers 15 residues. CDR3 nucleotide sequence: TGTGCCATCAGTGTGGGCAGACAGGGGACCTACGAGCAGTACTTC. This encodes CAISVGRQGTYEQYF.

This clonotype was seen once. The rearrangement links TRBV6-1 to TRBJ1-3, with 9 nucleotides matching TRBD1. V shed 5 bases and J 4 bases; nucleotides not matched to a gene: 6. Per the germline V gene, CDR1 is MNHNS and CDR2 is SASEGT. The CDR3 is 15 residues long. The CDR3 DNA is TGTGCCAGCAGTATATACAGGGGGCGCGGAAACACCATATATTTT. This translates into CASSIYRGRGNTIYF.

This clonotype was seen only once. V gene TRBV11-1 combines with J gene TRBJ1-5; D unclear. The CDR3 runs to 14 residues. CDR1 SGHAT and CDR2 FQDESV come from the germline V gene (reference sequence). V dropped 5 bases and J dropped 3 bases, with 11 bases sitting between them. The CDR3 nucleotides read TGTGCCAGCAGCCGGGCTTCCCTCAATCAGCCCCAGCATTTT. Translating it yields CASSRASLNQPQHF.

As DNA, the CDR3 is TGCAGTGCTAGGTCCGGCAATGAGCAGTTCTTC. This sequence encodes CSARSGNEQFF. The chain combines TRBV20-1 with TRBJ2-1; D remains unclear. CDR1 is DFQATT, CDR2 SNEGSKA, per germline (reference sequence). This CDR3 region has 11 residues. The germline V and J ends were trimmed by 3 bases and 6 bases, with 6 bases remaining between them.

This clonotype was seen a handful of times. The chain joins TRBV5-4 to TRBJ1-4; 7 nucleotides align to TRBD1. The germline V gene has CDR1 SGHNT and CDR2 YYREEE (reference sequence). V dropped 4 bases and J dropped 7; count of bases not matched to a gene: 10. CDR3 length: 15 residues. In DNA, the CDR3 is TGTGCCAGCAGCCCAGACAGGGTCCTTGGTGAAAAACTGTTTTTT. Translated: CASSPDRVLGEKLFF.

This chain links TRBV10-1 with TRBJ2-7, with D uncertain. CDR1 is WNHNN and CDR2 is SYGVQD in the germline V gene (reference sequence). This CDR3 spans 16 amino acids. V lost 0 bases and J 6 bases, leaving 18 bases between the germline ends. As DNA, the CDR3 is TGCGCCAGCAGTGAGTCCTTGAGGATTGAGGCGGTCGAGCAGTACTTC. Its translation is CASSESLRIEAVEQYF.

The chain is built from TRBV7-2 and TRBJ2-7; a possible D gene is TRBD1 (6 bases). Germline lookup yields CDR1 SGHTA and CDR2 FQGNSA. Trimming pared 5 bases from V and 3 bases from J, leaving 8 bases between. The CDR3 has 12 amino acids. CDR3 sequence: CASSLQGYEQYF. In DNA form, the CDR3 reads TGTGCCAGCAGCCTACAGGGCTACGAGCAGTACTTC.

This clonotype was counted only a few times. The CDR3 spells CSAPRGVSPEAFF. In DNA, the CDR3 is TGCAGTGCTCCCCGGGGGGTCAGTCCTGAAGCTTTCTTT. The rearrangement uses TRBV20-1 and TRBJ1-1; possibly TRBD1 for D (5 bases). CDR1 is DFQATT, CDR2 SNEGSKA, per germline (reference sequence). The CDR3 runs 13 residues. Trimming stripped 5 bases from V and 6 bases from J, with 16 bases between.

This clonotype was recorded a few times. The J gene is TRBJ1-3, the V gene TRBV6-1, with D maybe TRBD1 (5 bases). V shed 8 bases and J shed 0 bases, with 11 bases lying between them. CDR1 MNHNS and CDR2 SASEGT come from the germline V gene. CDR3 length: 14 residues. This CDR3 reads CASGAGGSGNTIYF. The CDR3 DNA sequence: TGTGCCAGCGGTGCGGGGGGCTCTGGAAACACCATATATTTT.

The chain has TRBV7-2 and TRBJ2-1; a possible D gene is TRBD1 (6 bases). CDR1 and CDR2 (germline): SGHTA, FQGNSA. CDR3 length equals 15 residues. V lost 5 bases and J 0 bases, leaving 11 bases between the germline ends. The CDR3 nucleotides are TGTGCCAGCAGCCGGACAGTGAGCTCCTACAATGAGCAGTTCTTC. It translates to CASSRTVSSYNEQFF.

This clonotype was picked up a small number of times. The chain links TRBV30 to TRBJ2-3; 14 bases match TRBD2. J gave up 2 bases and V 4 bases, and 11 bases lay outside the gene matches. The germline gives CDR1 GTSNPN, CDR2 SVGIG (reference sequence). The CDR3 has 18 amino acids. The CDR3: CAWTSLTSGGAVTDTQYF. DNA for the CDR3: TGTGCCTGGACCAGCCTGACTAGCGGGGGGGCTGTCACAGATACGCAGTATTTT.

V is TRBV6-5 and J is TRBJ1-1; the D gene is possibly TRBD1 (6 bases). This CDR3 is 13 amino acids long. Germline V lookup: CDR1 MNHEY, CDR2 SVGAGI. The V gene lost 2 bases and the J gene lost 10 bases, with 14 bases spanning the gap. CDR3 sequence (DNA): TGTGCCAGCAGTTACACCCCAGGGGCTGGAGCTTTCTTT. This sequence encodes CASSYTPGAGAFF.

The chain links TRBV9 to TRBJ2-2; D not certain. The ends were cut back, 0 bases at V and 4 bases at J, with 10 bases in the middle. Germline CDR1 and CDR2: SGDLS and YYNGEE. This CDR3 spans 15 amino acids. The CDR3 loop reads CASSVGPKGTGELFF. CDR3 in DNA: TGTGCCAGCAGCGTAGGGCCCAAGGGCACCGGGGAGCTGTTTTTT.

The chain has TRBV14 and TRBJ2-5; D gene uncertain. The CDR3 length is 13 residues. Germline CDR1 reads SGHDN; CDR2 reads FVKESK. Trimming cost V 2 bases and J 1 base, with 5 bases left between them. DNA for the CDR3: TGTGCCAGCAGCCAATTTCCCCAAGAGACCCAGTACTTC. It specifies CASSQFPQETQYF.

The J gene is TRBJ2-1, the V gene TRBV9; 11 bases agree with TRBD2. V shed 1 base, J shed 5 bases, and the junction held 2 bases outside the gene matches. This CDR3 comprises 15 residues. CDR1 and CDR2 from the germline V gene are SGDLS and YYNGEE. The CDR3 spells CASSVLAGGNNEQFF. In nucleotides, the CDR3 is TGTGCCAGCAGCGTACTAGCGGGGGGAAACAATGAGCAGTTCTTC.

This chain links TRBV10-1 with TRBJ1-5, with unresolved D. Trimming took 1 base from V and 0 from J, leaving 10 bases between them. In germline, CDR1 is WNHNN, CDR2 SYGVQD (reference sequence). The CDR3 has 16 amino acids. CDR3 in DNA: TGCGCCAGCAGTGAGTTTAGGCGGAATAGCAATCAGCCCCAGCATTTT. It is translated as CASSEFRRNSNQPQHF.

By sample fraction, this clonotype is large. The chain employs TRBV28 and TRBJ1-2; D might be TRBD1 (6 bases). V was shortened by 8 bases and J by 4 bases, with 11 bases between the two germline ends. This CDR3 has 12 residues. Germline CDR1 reads MDHEN; CDR2 reads SYDVKM. CDR3 sequence reads: CASSRGVYGYTF. The CDR3 nucleotides are TGTGCCAGCTCTAGGGGGGTCTATGGCTACACCTTC.

Note on this clonotype: Mismatch with germline at one junction end may stem from a read error. The chain recombines TRBV6-5 with TRBJ1-5; D unresolved. The CDR3 consists of 15 residues. Per the germline V gene, CDR1 is MNHEY and CDR2 is SVGAGI. DNA of the CDR3: TGTGCCAGCAGTGACTCGGATAGTTGGTATCAGCCCCAGCATTTT. Protein product: CASSDSDSWYQPQHF.

The chain has TRBV7-8 and TRBJ1-2; D is unclear. Germline V gene data show CDR1 as SGHVS and CDR2 as FQNEAQ. CDR3 length: 13 amino acids. V dropped 2 bases and J dropped 5 bases, with 9 bases sitting between them. CDR3 sequence: CASSLSQDYGYTF. For the CDR3, the DNA is TGTGCCAGCAGCTTAAGTCAAGATTATGGCTACACCTTC.

This chain connects TRBV18 to TRBJ1-2; TRBD1 might be the D (5 bases). This CDR3 region has 15 residues. Trimming left V 2 bases short and J 1 base short, with 11 bases between. Per the germline V gene, CDR1 is KGHSH and CDR2 is LQKENI. The CDR3 loop is CASSPSGGDNYGYTF. CDR3 nucleotides: TGTGCCAGCTCACCATCGGGGGGTGATAACTATGGCTACACCTTC.

This clonotype came up a few times. This chain joins TRBV7-9 and TRBJ1-1; D remains ambiguous. V lost 1 base, J lost 8 bases, and 11 bases lay in between. The CDR3 is made up of 13 amino acids. Looked up from germline, CDR1 is SEHNR and CDR2 is FQNEAQ (reference sequence). CDR3 amino acids: CASSLVLSPEAFF. DNA for the CDR3: TGTGCCAGCAGCTTAGTGCTTTCCCCCGAAGCTTTCTTT. Combining the CDR3 with reference TRBV7-9 and TRBJ1-1 gives the whole variable domain DTGVSQNPRHKITKRGQNVTFRCDPISEHNRLYWYRQTLGQGPEFLTYFQNEAQLEKSRLLSDRFSAERPKGSFSTLEIQRTEQGDSAMYLCASSLVLSPEAFFGQGTRLTVV.

The chain is built from TRBV2 and TRBJ1-1; D may be TRBD1 (6 bases). CDR3 length: 13 amino acids. The germline V and J ends were trimmed by 6 bases and 5 bases, with 13 bases remaining between them. The germline gives CDR1 SNHLY, CDR2 FYNNEI. This CDR3 is CASRQGWGTEAFF. The CDR3 DNA reads TGTGCCAGCAGACAGGGATGGGGAACTGAAGCTTTCTTT.

In this sample, this clonotype turned up a few times. The genes are TRBV30 and TRBJ1-6; a possible D gene is TRBD1 (6 bases). V lost 3 bases and J 2 bases, leaving 17 bases between the germline ends. Looked up from germline, CDR1 is GTSNPN and CDR2 is SVGIG (reference sequence). This CDR3 region has 17 residues. The CDR3 sequence: CAWSTLGGSAYNSPLHF. The DNA for the CDR3 is TGTGCCTGGAGCACCCTGGGGGGCAGCGCCTATAATTCACCCCTCCACTTT.

V is TRBV7-6 and J is TRBJ2-2; 9 bases line up with TRBD1. V dropped 3 bases and J dropped 0; count of bases not matched to a gene: 8. The CDR3 has 18 amino acids. Germline CDR1 reads SGHVS; CDR2 reads FNYEAQ. The CDR3 here is CASSLGTGSPPNTGELFF. DNA for the CDR3: TGTGCCAGCAGCTTGGGGACAGGGAGCCCCCCGAACACCGGGGAGCTGTTTTTT.